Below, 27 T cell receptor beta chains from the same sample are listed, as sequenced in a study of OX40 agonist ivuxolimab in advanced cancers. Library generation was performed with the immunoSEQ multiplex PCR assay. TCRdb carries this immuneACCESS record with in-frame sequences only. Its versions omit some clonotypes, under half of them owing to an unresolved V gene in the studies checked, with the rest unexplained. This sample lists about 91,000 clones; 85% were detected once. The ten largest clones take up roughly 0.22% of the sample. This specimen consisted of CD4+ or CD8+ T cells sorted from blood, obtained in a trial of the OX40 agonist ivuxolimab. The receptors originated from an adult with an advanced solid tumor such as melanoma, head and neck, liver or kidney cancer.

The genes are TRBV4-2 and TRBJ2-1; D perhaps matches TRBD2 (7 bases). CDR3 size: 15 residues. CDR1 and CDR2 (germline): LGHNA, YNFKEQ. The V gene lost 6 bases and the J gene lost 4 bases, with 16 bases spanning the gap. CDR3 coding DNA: TGTGCCAGCAGTCCCGCGGGGGCCTTTTACAATGAGCAGTTCTTC. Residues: CASSPAGAFYNEQFF.

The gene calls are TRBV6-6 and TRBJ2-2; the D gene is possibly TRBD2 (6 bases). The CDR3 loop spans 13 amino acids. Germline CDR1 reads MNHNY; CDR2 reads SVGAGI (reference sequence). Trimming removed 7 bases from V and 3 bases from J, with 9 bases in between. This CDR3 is CASKGDYTGELFF. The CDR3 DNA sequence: TGTGCCAGCAAAGGGGACTACACCGGGGAGCTGTTTTTT.

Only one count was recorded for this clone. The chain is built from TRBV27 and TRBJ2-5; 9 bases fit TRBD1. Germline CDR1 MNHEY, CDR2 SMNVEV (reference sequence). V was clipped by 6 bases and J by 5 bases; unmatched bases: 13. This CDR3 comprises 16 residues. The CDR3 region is CASSKKTGGAGETQYF. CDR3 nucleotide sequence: TGTGCCAGCAGCAAAAAAACAGGGGGCGCTGGGGAGACCCAGTACTTC.

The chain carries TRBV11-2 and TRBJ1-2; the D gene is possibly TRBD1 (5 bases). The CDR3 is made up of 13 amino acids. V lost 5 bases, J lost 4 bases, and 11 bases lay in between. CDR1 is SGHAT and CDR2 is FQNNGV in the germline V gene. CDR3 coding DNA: TGTGCCAGCAGCCCCGGGACGGGCTATGGCTACACCTTC. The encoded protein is CASSPGTGYGYTF.

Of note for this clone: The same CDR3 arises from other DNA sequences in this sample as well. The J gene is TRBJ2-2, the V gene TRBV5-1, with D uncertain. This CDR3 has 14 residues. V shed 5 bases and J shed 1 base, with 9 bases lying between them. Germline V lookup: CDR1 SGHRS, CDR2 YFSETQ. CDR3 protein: CASSLGGNTGELFF. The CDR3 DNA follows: TGCGCCAGCAGTCTCGGCGGGAACACCGGGGAGCTGTTTTTT.

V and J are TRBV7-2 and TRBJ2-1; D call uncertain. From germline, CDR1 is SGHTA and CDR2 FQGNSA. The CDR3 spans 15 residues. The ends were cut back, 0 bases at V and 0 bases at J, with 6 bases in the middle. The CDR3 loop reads CASSLAASSYNEQFF. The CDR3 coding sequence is TGTGCCAGCAGCTTAGCGGCTAGCTCCTACAATGAGCAGTTCTTC.

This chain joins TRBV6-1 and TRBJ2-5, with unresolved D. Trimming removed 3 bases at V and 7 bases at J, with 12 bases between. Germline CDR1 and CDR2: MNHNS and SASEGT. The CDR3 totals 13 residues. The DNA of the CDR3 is TGTGCCAGCAGTGAGGCCAGCACGAGGACCCAGTACTTC. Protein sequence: CASSEASTRTQYF.

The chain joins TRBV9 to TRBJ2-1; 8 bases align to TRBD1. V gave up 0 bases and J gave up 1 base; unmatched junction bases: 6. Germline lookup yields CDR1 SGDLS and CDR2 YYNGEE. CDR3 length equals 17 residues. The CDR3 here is CASSVEGTGLSYNEQFF. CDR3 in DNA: TGTGCCAGCAGCGTAGAAGGGACAGGACTGTCCTACAATGAGCAGTTCTTC.

CDR3 bases: TGTGCCAGCAACTTCGAGGGGACAGGGTACAATGAGCAGTTCTTC. This encodes CASNFEGTGYNEQFF. This chain connects TRBV9 to TRBJ2-1; 9 nucleotides align to TRBD1. Germline-derived CDR1 and CDR2 are SGDLS and YYNGEE. The length of the CDR3 is 15 residues. Trimming at V came to 6 bases and at J to 4 bases, leaving 8 bases not matched to a gene. Full variable domain (rest looked up from reference TRBV9 and TRBJ2-1): DSGVTQTPKHLITATGQRVTLRCSPRSGDLSVYWYQQSLDQGLQFLIQYYNGEERAKGNILERFSAQQFPDLHSELNLSSLELGDSALYFCASNFEGTGYNEQFFGPGTRLTVL.

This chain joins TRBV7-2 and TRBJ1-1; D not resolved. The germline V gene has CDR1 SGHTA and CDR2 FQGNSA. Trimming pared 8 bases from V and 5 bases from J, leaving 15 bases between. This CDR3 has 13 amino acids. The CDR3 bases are TGTGCCAGCGGACGGGCCTTAGGGACTGAAGCTTTCTTT. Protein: CASGRALGTEAFF. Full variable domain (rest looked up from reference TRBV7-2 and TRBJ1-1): GAGVSQSPSNKVTEKGKDVELRCDPISGHTALYWYRQSLGQGLEFLIYFQGNSAPDKSGLPSDRFSAERTGGSVSTLTIQRTQQEDSAVYLCASGRALGTEAFFGQGTRLTVV.

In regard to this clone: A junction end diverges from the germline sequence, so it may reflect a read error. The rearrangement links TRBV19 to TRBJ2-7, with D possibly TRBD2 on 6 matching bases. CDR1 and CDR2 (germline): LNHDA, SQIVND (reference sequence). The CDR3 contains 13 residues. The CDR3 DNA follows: TGTGCCAGTAGTTTATGGGACTCCGGGGCCCGACACTTC. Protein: CASSLWDSGARHF.

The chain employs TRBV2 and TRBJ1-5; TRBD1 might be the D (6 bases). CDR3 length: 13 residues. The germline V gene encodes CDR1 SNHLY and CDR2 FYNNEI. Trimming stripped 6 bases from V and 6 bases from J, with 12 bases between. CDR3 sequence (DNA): TGTGCCAGCAGGCACAGGGCAGGTCAGCCCCAGCATTTT. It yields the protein CASRHRAGQPQHF.

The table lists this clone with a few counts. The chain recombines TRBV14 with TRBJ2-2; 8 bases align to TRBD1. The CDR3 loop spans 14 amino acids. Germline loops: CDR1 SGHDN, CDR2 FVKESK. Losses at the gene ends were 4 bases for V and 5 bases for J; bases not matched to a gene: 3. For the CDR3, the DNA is TGTGCCAGCAGCCCCAGGGGGCAGACCGGGGAGCTGTTTTTT. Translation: CASSPRGQTGELFF.

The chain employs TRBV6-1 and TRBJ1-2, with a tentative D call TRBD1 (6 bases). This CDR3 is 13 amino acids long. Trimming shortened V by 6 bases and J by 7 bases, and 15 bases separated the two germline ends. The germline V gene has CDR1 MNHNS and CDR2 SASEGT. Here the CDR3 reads CASSLTGGGGYTF. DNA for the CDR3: TGTGCCAGCAGCCTGACAGGAGGCGGTGGCTACACCTTC.

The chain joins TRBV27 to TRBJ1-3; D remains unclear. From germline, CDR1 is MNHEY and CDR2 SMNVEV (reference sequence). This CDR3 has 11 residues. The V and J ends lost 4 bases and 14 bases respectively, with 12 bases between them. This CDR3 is CASSSLGRLYF. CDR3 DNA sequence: TGTGCCAGCAGTTCACTCGGACGGTTATATTTT.

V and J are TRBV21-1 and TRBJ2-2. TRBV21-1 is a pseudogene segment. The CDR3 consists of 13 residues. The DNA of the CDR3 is TGTGCCAGCAGCGTTCCGAACACCGGGGAGCTGTTTTTT. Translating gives CASSVPNTGELFF.

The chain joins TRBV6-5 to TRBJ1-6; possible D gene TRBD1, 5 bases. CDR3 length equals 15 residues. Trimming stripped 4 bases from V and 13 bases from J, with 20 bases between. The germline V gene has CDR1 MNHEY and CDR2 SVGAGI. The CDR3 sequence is CASSLGGTAGRPLHF. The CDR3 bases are TGTGCCAGCAGTTTGGGCGGGACCGCAGGCAGGCCCCTCCACTTT.

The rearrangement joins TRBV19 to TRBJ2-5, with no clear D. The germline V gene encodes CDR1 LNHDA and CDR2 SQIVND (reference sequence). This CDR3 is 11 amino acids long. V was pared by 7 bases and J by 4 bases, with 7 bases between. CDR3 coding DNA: TGTGCCAGTACCCACGGAGAGACCCAGTACTTC. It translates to CASTHGETQYF. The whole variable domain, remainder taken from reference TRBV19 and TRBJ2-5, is DGGITQSPKYLFRKEGQNVTLSCEQNLNHDAMYWYRQDPGQGLRLIYYSQIVNDFQKGDIAEGYSVSREKKESFPLTVTSAQKNPTAFYLCASTHGETQYFGPGTRLLVL.

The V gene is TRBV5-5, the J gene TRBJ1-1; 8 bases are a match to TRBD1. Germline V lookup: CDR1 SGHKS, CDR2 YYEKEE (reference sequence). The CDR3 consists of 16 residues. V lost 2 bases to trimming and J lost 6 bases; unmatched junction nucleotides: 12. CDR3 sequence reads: CASSLIGQGLSPEAFF. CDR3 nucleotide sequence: TGTGCCAGCAGCTTAATCGGACAGGGCTTATCTCCTGAAGCTTTCTTT. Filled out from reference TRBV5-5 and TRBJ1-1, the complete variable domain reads DAGVTQSPTHLIKTRGQQVTLRCSPISGHKSVSWYQQVLGQGPQFIFQYYEKEERGRGNFPDRFSARQFPNYSSELNVNALLLGDSALYLCASSLIGQGLSPEAFFGQGTRLTVV.

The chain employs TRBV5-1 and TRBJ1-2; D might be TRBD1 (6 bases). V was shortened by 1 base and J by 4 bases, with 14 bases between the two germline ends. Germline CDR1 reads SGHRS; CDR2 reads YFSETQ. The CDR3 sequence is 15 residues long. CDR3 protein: CASSLNLGAGYGYTF. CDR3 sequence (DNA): TGCGCCAGCAGCTTGAATCTGGGGGCAGGCTATGGCTACACCTTC.

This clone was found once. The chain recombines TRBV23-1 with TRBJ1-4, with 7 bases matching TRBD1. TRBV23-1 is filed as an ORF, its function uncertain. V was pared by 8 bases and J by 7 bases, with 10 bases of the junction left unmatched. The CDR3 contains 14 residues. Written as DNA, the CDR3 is TGCGCCAGCGGAGAAGGGGGCAATGGTGAAAAACTGTTTTTT. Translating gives CASGEGGNGEKLFF.

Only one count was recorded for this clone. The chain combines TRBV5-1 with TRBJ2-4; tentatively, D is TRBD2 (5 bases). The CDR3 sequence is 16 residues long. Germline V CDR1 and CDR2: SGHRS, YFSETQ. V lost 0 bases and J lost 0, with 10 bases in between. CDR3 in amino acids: CASSLGLTLAKNIQYF. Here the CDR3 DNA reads TGCGCCAGCAGCTTGGGACTAACACTAGCCAAAAACATTCAGTACTTC.

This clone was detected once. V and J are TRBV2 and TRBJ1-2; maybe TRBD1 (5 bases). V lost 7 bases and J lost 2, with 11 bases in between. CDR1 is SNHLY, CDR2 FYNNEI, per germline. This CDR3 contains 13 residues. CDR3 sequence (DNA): TGTGCCAGCATCAGGGCAGCGAACTATGGCTACACCTTC. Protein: CASIRAANYGYTF.

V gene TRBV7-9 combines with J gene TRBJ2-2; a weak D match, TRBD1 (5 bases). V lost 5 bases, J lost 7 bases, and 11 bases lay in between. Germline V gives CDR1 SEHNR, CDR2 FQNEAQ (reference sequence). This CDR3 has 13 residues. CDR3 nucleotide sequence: TGTGCCAGCAGCCTCCAGGGTGGCGGGGAGCTGTTTTTT. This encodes CASSLQGGGELFF.

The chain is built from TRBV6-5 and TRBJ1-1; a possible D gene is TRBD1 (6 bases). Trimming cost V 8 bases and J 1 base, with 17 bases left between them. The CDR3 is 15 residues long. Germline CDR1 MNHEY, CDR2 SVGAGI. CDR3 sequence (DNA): TGTGCCAGCCAAAAACGGGCCAGGGGGAACACTGAAGCTTTCTTT. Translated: CASQKRARGNTEAFF.

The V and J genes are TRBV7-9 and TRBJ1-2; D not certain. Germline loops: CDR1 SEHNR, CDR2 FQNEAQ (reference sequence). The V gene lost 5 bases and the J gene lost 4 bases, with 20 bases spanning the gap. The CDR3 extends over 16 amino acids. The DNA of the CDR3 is TGTGCCAGCAGCGCCTTCGATTCGGAACCACTCTATGGCTACACCTTC. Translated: CASSAFDSEPLYGYTF.

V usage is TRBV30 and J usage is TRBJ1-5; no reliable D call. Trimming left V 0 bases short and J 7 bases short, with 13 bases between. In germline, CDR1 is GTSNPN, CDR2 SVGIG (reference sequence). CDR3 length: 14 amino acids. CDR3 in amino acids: CAWSVLGTGQPQHF. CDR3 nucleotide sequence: TGTGCCTGGAGTGTACTGGGTACTGGACAGCCCCAGCATTTT.